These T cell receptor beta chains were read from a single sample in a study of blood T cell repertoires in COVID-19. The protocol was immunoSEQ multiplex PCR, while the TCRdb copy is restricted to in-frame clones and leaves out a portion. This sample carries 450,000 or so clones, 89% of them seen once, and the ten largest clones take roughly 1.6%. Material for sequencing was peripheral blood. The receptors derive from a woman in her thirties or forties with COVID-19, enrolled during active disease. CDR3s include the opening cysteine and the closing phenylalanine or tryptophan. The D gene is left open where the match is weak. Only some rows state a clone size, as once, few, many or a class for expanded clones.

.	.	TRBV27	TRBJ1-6	CASSLNRNSPLHF	TGTGCCAGCAGTTTGAACAGGAATTCACCCCTCCACTTT
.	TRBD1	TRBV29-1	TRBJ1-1	CSVRDRVITEAFF	TGCAGCGTTAGGGACAGGGTAATCACTGAAGCTTTCTTT
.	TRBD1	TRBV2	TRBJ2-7	CASSEAGTGLAYEQYF	TGTGCCAGCAGTGAAGCCGGGACAGGGCTAGCCTACGAGCAGTACTTC
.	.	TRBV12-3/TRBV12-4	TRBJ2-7	CASSLAPFYEQYF	TGTGCCAGCAGTTTAGCCCCATTCTACGAGCAGTACTTC
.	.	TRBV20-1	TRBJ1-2	CSASSRDNNYGYTF	TGCAGTGCTAGTAGCAGGGACAATAACTATGGCTACACCTTC
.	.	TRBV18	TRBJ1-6	CASSPSGVRGNSPLHF	TGTGCCAGCTCACCGTCAGGGGTCCGAGGGAATTCACCCCTCCACTTT
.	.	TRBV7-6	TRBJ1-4	CASSLAGQKAHEKLFF	TGTGCCAGCAGCTTGGCCGGACAGAAGGCCCATGAAAAACTGTTTTTT
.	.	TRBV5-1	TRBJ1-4	CASRLIGGATNEKLFF	TGCGCCAGCAGACTTATCGGCGGGGCAACTAATGAAAAACTGTTTTTT
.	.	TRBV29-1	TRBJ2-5	CSLRGRGETQYF	TGCAGCCTAAGGGGAAGGGGGGAGACCCAGTACTTC
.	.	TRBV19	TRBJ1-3	CASSMGAGSLRNTIYF	TGTGCCAGTAGTATGGGGGCAGGCTCTCTTCGAAACACCATATATTTT
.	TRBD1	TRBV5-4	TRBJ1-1	CASSLVAGGLNTEAFF	TGTGCCAGCAGCTTGGTGGCAGGGGGCCTGAACACTGAAGCTTTCTTT
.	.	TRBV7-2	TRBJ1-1	CASSSGHPEAFF	TGTGCCAGCAGCTCGGGACACCCTGAAGCTTTCTTT
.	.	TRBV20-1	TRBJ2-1	CSVQIHEQFF	TGCAGTGTCCAGATCCATGAGCAGTTCTTC
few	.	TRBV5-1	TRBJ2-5	CASSLGQQETQYF	TGCGCCAGCAGCCTCGGACAGCAAGAGACCCAGTACTTC
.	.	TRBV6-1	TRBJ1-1	CASSENRMNTEAFF	TGTGCCAGCAGTGAAAACAGGATGAACACTGAAGCTTTCTTT
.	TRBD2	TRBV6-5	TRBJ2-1	CASGASGYNEQFF	TGTGCCAGCGGAGCTAGCGGGTACAATGAGCAGTTCTTC
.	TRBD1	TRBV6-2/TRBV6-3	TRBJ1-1	CASSRGQGAHTEAFF	TGTGCCAGCAGCCGAGGACAGGGGGCTCACACTGAAGCTTTCTTT
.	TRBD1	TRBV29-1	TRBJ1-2	CSVEGGQTHYGYTF	TGCAGCGTTGAAGGGGGACAGACCCACTATGGCTACACCTTC
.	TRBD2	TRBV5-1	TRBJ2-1	CASSLSGQGGLAGGISYNEQFF	TGCGCCAGCAGCTTGTCGGGACAGGGGGGACTAGCGGGAGGGATCTCCTACAATGAGCAGTTCTTC
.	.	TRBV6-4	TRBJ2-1	CASSDAAARPSSEQFF	TGTGCCAGCAGTGACGCGGCGGCTAGACCATCAAGTGAGCAGTTCTTC
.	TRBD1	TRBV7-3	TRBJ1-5	CASSPQGGNQPQHF	TGTGCCAGCAGCCCGCAGGGGGGCAATCAGCCCCAGCATTTT
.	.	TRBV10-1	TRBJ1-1	CASSEWAAEAFF	TGCGCCAGCAGTGAGTGGGCAGCAGAAGCTTTCTTT
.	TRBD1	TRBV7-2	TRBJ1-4	CASSSLRQGGQEKLFF	TGTGCCAGCAGCTCCCTTCGACAGGGAGGACAGGAAAAACTGTTTTTT
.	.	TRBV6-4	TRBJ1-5	CASSRTVRQPQHF	TGTGCCAGCAGTCGGACAGTCCGTCAGCCCCAGCATTTT
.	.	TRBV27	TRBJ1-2	CASSLLGGSYGYTF	TGTGCCAGCAGTTTATTGGGGGGATCCTATGGCTACACCTTC
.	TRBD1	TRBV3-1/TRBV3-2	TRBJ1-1	CASSQAGTGRGMNTEAFF	TGTGCCAGCAGCCAAGCAGGGACAGGGCGAGGCATGAACACTGAAGCTTTCTTT
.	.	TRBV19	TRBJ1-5	CAISTSNQPQHF	TGTGCCATCTCCACAAGCAATCAGCCCCAGCATTTT